The present entry profiles one T cell receptor beta chain with its context. Its specificity is unknown. Next came a second PCR, run for 7 to 11 cycles, which used a sample-barcoded 5' primer along with a J-beta primer mix. TCRdb reprocessed the 5' RACE reads with MiXCR, giving one entry per CDR3 protein. The sample holds about a million distinct CDR3 sequences, roughly 48% seen once. Each individual donor underwent a draw of about 11 milliliters of peripheral blood. From germline, CDR1 is SGHTA and CDR2 FQGNSA. The J segment lost 5 bases and the V segment lost 7 bases, leaving 12 bases of the junction unmatched. The CDR3 contains 15 residues. This specimen comes from a study of blood T cells in healthy people across ages. Study-wide points: TCR beta diversity, measured per million T cells, fell in a roughly linear way with age.

The clonotype was recovered from a man aged 30-40 years in good health. The rearrangement links TRBV7-2 to TRBJ2-3; 7 positions agree with TRBD2. Sequenced input: blood. The CDR3 DNA reads TGTGCCAGCACTATGGGGGGGACCGGTGGAGATACGCAGTATTTT. Translating gives CASTMGGTGGDTQYF.